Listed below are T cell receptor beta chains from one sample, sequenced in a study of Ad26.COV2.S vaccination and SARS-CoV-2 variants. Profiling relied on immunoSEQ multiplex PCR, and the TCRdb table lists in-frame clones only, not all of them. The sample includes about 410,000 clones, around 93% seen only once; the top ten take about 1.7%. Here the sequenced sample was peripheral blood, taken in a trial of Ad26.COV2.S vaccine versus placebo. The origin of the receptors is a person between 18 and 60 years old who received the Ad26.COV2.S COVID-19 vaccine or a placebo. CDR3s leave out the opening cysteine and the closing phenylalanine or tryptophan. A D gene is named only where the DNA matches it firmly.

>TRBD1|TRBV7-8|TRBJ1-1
ASSPDRFTEAF
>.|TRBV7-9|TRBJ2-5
ASSLAGGRETQY
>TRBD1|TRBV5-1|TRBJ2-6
ATKTGYGANVLT
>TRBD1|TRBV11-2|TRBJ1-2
ASSPGTVYGYT
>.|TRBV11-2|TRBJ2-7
ASSLGPGAYEQY
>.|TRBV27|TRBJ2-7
ASSLEGPTYEQY
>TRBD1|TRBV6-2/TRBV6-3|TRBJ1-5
ASSYGTFRDRAIQPQH
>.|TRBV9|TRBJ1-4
ASSVAPGKGTNEKLF
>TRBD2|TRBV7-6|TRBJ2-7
ASSHGAGAVLYEQY
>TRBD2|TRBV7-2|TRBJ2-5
ASSLVLALETQY
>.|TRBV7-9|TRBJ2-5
ASSRDDNQETQY
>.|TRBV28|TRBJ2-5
ASSSPSLETQY
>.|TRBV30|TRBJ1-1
AWNGLNTEAF
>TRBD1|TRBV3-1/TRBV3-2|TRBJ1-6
ASSPGLQGARSPLH
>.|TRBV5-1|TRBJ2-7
ASSLARDYEQY
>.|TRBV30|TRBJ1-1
AWSRGLNTEAF
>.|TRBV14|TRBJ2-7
ASSQVGYEQY
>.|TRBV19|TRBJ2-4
ASSLSSIQY
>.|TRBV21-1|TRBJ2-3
ASSKDLETRVDTQY
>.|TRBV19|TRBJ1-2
ASNGGVGYT
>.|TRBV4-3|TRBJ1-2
ASSNGHGGYT
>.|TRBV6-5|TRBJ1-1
ASSYSGAEPNTEAF
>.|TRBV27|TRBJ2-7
ASSRGTFSYEQY
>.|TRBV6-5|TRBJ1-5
ASSQTYSNQPQH
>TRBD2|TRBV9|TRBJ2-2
ASSSGLAGNTGELF
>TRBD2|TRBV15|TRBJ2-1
ATSGRGGRDNEQF
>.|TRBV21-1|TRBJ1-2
ASSKGSRGNYGYT
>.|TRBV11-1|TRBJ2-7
ASSLAELGGGLYEQY
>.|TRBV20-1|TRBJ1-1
SAYGGTEAF
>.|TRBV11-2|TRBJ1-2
ASSLGYATGTPYGYT
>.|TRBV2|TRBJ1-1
ANEDGLNTEAF
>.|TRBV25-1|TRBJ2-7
ASSVIYEQY
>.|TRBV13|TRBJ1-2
ASSLVRRSHYGYT
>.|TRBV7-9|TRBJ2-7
ASSLTPHRDTAGEQY
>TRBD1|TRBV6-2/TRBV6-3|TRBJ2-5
ATNPSGIAGGTQY
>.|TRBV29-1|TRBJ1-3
SVSGARGNTIY
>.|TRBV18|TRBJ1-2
ASSLDSLFHYGYT
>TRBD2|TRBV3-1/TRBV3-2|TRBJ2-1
ASRPLAGSYNEQF
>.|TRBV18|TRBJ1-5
ASSQGGGNQPQH
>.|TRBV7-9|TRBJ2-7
ASSARHGPYEQY
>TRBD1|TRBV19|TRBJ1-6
ASSIQGQGHSPLH
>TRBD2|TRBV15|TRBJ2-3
ATSRDRAGGPDTQY
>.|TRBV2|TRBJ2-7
ASRAGSYEQY
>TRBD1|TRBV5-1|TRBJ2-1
ASSPTGGAYNEQF